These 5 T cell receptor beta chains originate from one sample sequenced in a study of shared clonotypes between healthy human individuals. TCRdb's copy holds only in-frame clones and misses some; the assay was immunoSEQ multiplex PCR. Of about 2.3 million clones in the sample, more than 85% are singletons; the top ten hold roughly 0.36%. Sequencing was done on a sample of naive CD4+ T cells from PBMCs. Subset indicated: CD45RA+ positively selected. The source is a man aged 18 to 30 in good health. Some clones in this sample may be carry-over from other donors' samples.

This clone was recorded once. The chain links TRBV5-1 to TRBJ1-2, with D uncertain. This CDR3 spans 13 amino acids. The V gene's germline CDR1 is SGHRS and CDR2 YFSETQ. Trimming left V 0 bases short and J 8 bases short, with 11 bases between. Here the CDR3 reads CASSLAVGEGYTF. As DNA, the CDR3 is TGCGCCAGCAGCTTGGCCGTGGGTGAGGGCTACACCTTC.

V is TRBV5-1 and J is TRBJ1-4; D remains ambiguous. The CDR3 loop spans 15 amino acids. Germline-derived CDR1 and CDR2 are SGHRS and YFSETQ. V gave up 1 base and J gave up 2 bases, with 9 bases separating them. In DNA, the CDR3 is TGCGCCAGCAGCTTGATGGGTATTACTAATGAAAAACTGTTTTTT. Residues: CASSLMGITNEKLFF.

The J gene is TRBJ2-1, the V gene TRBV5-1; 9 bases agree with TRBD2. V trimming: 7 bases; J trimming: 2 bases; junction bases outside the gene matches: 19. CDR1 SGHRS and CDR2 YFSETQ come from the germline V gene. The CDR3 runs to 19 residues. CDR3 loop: CASRPQGEASGATYNEQFF. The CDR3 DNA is TGCGCCAGCCGACCTCAGGGGGAGGCTAGCGGGGCGACCTACAATGAGCAGTTCTTC. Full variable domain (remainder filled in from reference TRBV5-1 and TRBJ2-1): KAGVTQTPRYLIKTRGQQVTLSCSPISGHRSVSWYQQTPGQGLQFLFEYFSETQRNKGNFPGRFSGRQFSNSRSEMNVSTLELGDSALYLCASRPQGEASGATYNEQFFGPGTRLTVL.

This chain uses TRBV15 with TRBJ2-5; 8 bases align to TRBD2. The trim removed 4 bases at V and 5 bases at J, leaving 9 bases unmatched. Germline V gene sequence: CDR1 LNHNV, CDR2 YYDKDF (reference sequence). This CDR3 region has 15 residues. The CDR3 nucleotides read TGTGCCACCAGCAACGTCGGGAGGGCCGGGGAGACCCAGTACTTC. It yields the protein CATSNVGRAGETQYF.

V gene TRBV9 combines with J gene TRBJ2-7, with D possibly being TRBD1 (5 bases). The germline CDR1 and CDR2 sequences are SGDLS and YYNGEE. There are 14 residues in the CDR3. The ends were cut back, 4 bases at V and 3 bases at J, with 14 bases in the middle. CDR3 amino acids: CASSFQSDSYEQYF. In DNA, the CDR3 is TGTGCCAGCAGCTTTCAATCCGACAGCTACGAGCAGTACTTC.